Below are 31 T cell receptor beta chains sequenced from a single sample in a study of blood T cell repertoires in COVID-19. Assay used: immunoSEQ multiplex PCR; TCRdb lists only in-frame clones, some missing. This table has tens of thousands of clones, around 90% appearing once. The material sequenced was peripheral blood. The source of these receptors is a woman aged 50 to 65 with active or convalescent COVID-19.

This clone came up once. The CDR3 loop reads CASRRGGNEQFF. The CDR3 coding sequence is TGTGCCAGCCGACGAGGAGGGAATGAGCAGTTCTTC. This sequence joins TRBV12-3 or TRBV12-4 and TRBJ2-1; tentative D call: TRBD2 (6 bases). V was clipped by 8 bases and J by 7 bases, with 12 bases between them. The CDR3 has 12 amino acids.

This sequence joins TRBV20-1 and TRBJ2-4; tentatively, D is TRBD2 (5 bases). Trimming shortened V by 3 bases and J by 0 bases, and 9 bases separated the two germline ends. Germline assignment: CDR1 DFQATT and CDR2 SNEGSKA (reference sequence). The CDR3 is made up of 14 amino acids. The CDR3 loop reads CSASGETAKNIQYF. The DNA for the CDR3 is TGCAGTGCTAGTGGGGAGACAGCCAAAAACATTCAGTACTTC.

This chain joins TRBV11-2 and TRBJ2-3; 9 bases are a match to TRBD2. The CDR3 contains 15 residues. J lost 6 bases, V lost 3 bases, and 7 bases had no gene match. The germline V gene has CDR1 SGHAT and CDR2 FQNNGV. The CDR3: CASSFAGGKGDTQYF. CDR3 DNA: TGTGCCAGCAGCTTCGCGGGGGGGAAGGGGGATACGCAGTATTTT.

This chain links TRBV5-6 with TRBJ1-6; no reliable D call. CDR3 length: 15 residues. Germline CDR1 SGHDT, CDR2 YYEEEE. V lost 2 bases to trimming and J lost 8 bases, with 14 bases between them. The DNA of the CDR3 is TGTGCCAGCAGCTTCACAGTGGCCGTCGATTCACCCCTCCACTTT. Amino acid sequence: CASSFTVAVDSPLHF.

CDR3 in DNA: TGTGCCAGCAGTCGGACAGGGGGCTTGGGCGAGCAGTACTTC. It translates to CASSRTGGLGEQYF. The chain has TRBV6-5 and TRBJ2-7; TRBD1 matches at 11 bases. In germline, CDR1 is MNHEY, CDR2 SVGAGI. Trimming took 5 bases from V and 6 from J; bases not matched to a gene: 6. This CDR3 is 14 amino acids long.

V gene TRBV5-5 combines with J gene TRBJ1-2; D gene uncertain. The CDR3 sequence is 15 residues long. Germline CDR1 and CDR2: SGHKS and YYEKEE (reference sequence). Trimming took off 3 bases at V and 0 bases at J, with 12 bases between the two ends. CDR3 sequence (DNA): TGTGCCAGCAGCTCCGAAACAACTACTAACTATGGCTACACCTTC. Amino acid sequence: CASSSETTTNYGYTF. Supplemented by reference TRBV5-5 and TRBJ1-2, the full variable domain reads DAGVTQSPTHLIKTRGQQVTLRCSPISGHKSVSWYQQVLGQGPQFIFQYYEKEERGRGNFPDRFSARQFPNYSSELNVNALLLGDSALYLCASSSETTTNYGYTFGSGTRLTVV.

The chain carries TRBV30 and TRBJ2-2; 11 nucleotides line up with TRBD2. Germline lookup yields CDR1 GTSNPN and CDR2 SVGIG (reference sequence). The V gene end was trimmed by 2 bases and the J gene end by 7 bases; junction bases not matched to a gene: 15. The CDR3 runs to 18 residues. Here the CDR3 DNA reads TGTGCCTGGAGTCAGCGGGTAGCGGGGGGGCCGGCGTTCGGGGAGCTGTTTTTT. Translating gives CAWSQRVAGGPAFGELFF.

The chain joins TRBV11-3 to TRBJ2-1, with D possibly being TRBD2 (5 bases). CDR1 and CDR2 (germline): SGHNT, YENEEA. CDR3 length: 15 residues. The V end lost 5 bases, the J end lost 5 bases, and 16 bases lay between the germline ends. The CDR3 here is CASSPEGTGHNEQFF. The DNA for the CDR3 is TGTGCCAGCAGCCCCGAGGGAACGGGCCACAATGAGCAGTTCTTC.

This clone was found once. This sequence joins TRBV19 and TRBJ2-3; 10 bases agree with TRBD2. CDR1 LNHDA and CDR2 SQIVND come from the germline V gene (reference sequence). This CDR3 spans 16 amino acids. V lost 1 base, J lost 4 bases, and 5 bases stayed unmatched. This chain's CDR3 is CASSIGLAGAADTQYF. CDR3 sequence (DNA): TGTGCCAGTAGTATAGGCCTAGCGGGGGCGGCAGATACGCAGTATTTT. The full variable domain, with the rest looked up from reference TRBV19 and TRBJ2-3, is DGGITQSPKYLFRKEGQNVTLSCEQNLNHDAMYWYRQDPGQGLRLIYYSQIVNDFQKGDIAEGYSVSREKKESFPLTVTSAQKNPTAFYLCASSIGLAGAADTQYFGPGTRLTVL.

The chain is built from TRBV5-1 and TRBJ2-2, with D possibly TRBD1 on 6 matching bases. The CDR3 length is 15 residues. The germline V gene has CDR1 SGHRS and CDR2 YFSETQ. Trimming took off 0 bases at V and 3 bases at J, with 9 bases between the two ends. CDR3: CASSLAAGDTGELFF. Here the CDR3 DNA reads TGCGCCAGCAGCTTGGCCGCAGGGGACACCGGGGAGCTGTTTTTT.

The chain has TRBV2 and TRBJ2-3, with a possible D match to TRBD2 (6 bases). The V and J ends lost 8 bases and 2 bases respectively, with 14 bases between them. This CDR3 comprises 14 residues. CDR1 is SNHLY, CDR2 FYNNEI, per germline. CDR3: CASGGTELTDTQYF. The CDR3 nucleotides read TGTGCCAGCGGCGGGACGGAACTCACAGATACGCAGTATTTT.

The chain uses TRBV7-9 and TRBJ1-1; no reliable D call. This CDR3 contains 13 residues. V lost 6 bases to trimming and J lost 10 bases, with 18 bases between them. The germline gives CDR1 SEHNR, CDR2 FQNEAQ (reference sequence). The CDR3 here is CASSLSPNFGAFF. CDR3 DNA: TGTGCCAGCAGTCTTAGCCCCAACTTCGGAGCTTTCTTT.

V is TRBV6-5 and J is TRBJ2-7; TRBD2 aligns across 10 bases. CDR1 is MNHEY and CDR2 is SVGAGI in the germline V gene. J lost 2 bases, V lost 7 bases, and 5 bases had no gene match. The CDR3 has 14 residues. CDR3 bases: TGTGCCAGCACGACCCTAGCGGGGGCCTACGAGCAGTACTTC. Translating gives CASTTLAGAYEQYF.

The V call is TRBV11-2, the J call TRBJ1-2; 9 positions match TRBD1. Germline V gene lookup returns CDR1 SGHAT and CDR2 FQNNGV. The CDR3 length is 16 residues. The J segment lost 7 bases and the V segment lost 0 bases, leaving 9 bases of the junction unmatched. CDR3 nucleotide sequence: TGTGCCAGCAGCTTAGACCCCTTAACAGGGGGCACTGGCTACACCTTC. This encodes CASSLDPLTGGTGYTF.

V and J are TRBV5-1 and TRBJ2-2; 14 bases align to TRBD2. CDR1 and CDR2 (germline): SGHRS, YFSETQ. CDR3 size: 15 residues. With 4 bases clipped from V and 6 bases from J, the junction kept 2 bases outside the gene matches. The DNA of the CDR3 is TGCGCCAGCAGCGGGGGACTAGCGGGGGCCGGGGAGCTGTTTTTT. Its translation is CASSGGLAGAGELFF. The complete variable domain, with remaining parts taken from reference TRBV5-1 and TRBJ2-2, reads KAGVTQTPRYLIKTRGQQVTLSCSPISGHRSVSWYQQTPGQGLQFLFEYFSETQRNKGNFPGRFSGRQFSNSRSEMNVSTLELGDSALYLCASSGGLAGAGELFFGEGSRLTVL.

This chain joins TRBV5-4 and TRBJ2-1; 9 nucleotides match TRBD2. The V segment lost 2 bases and the J segment 4 bases; nucleotides outside the gene matches: 7. The germline V gene has CDR1 SGHNT and CDR2 YYREEE (reference sequence). This CDR3 region has 16 residues. The CDR3 is CASSLGGGGAYNEQFF. CDR3 coding DNA: TGTGCCAGCAGCTTAGGTGGCGGGGGGGCGTACAATGAGCAGTTCTTC.

The V gene is TRBV30, the J gene TRBJ1-6; D unresolved. The CDR3 runs to 13 residues. V lost 3 bases and J lost 7, with 10 bases in between. CDR1 is GTSNPN, CDR2 SVGIG, per germline (reference sequence). CDR3 residues: CAWSTQVNSPLHF. In DNA form, the CDR3 reads TGTGCCTGGAGCACCCAGGTCAATTCACCCCTCCACTTT.

The V call is TRBV4-2, the J call TRBJ2-4, with 8 bases aligning to TRBD1. V shed 0 bases and J 2 bases; nucleotides not matched to a gene: 6. CDR1 and CDR2 (germline): LGHNA, YNFKEQ. The CDR3 loop spans 17 amino acids. CDR3 in amino acids: CASSQDAGGSSKNIQYF. CDR3 DNA: TGTGCCAGCAGCCAAGATGCAGGGGGCTCGTCCAAAAACATTCAGTACTTC.

The chain combines TRBV7-2 with TRBJ2-2; 7 bases match TRBD2. The germline gives CDR1 SGHTA, CDR2 FQGNSA. The CDR3 length is 15 residues. The ends lost 7 bases at V and 3 bases at J; junction bases unmatched: 8. The CDR3 nucleotides are TGTGCCAGCACCCAGTCGGGGGGATACACCGGGGAGCTGTTTTTT. As protein: CASTQSGGYTGELFF.

The J gene is TRBJ1-6, the V gene TRBV27; D possibly corresponds to TRBD1 (5 bases). Trimming cost V 8 bases and J 10 bases, with 15 bases left between them. This CDR3 is 13 amino acids long. In germline, CDR1 is MNHEY, CDR2 SMNVEV (reference sequence). The CDR3 spells CASRLTGDSPLHF. For the CDR3, the DNA is TGTGCCAGCCGTCTCACAGGCGACTCACCCCTCCACTTT.

The chain uses TRBV10-1 and TRBJ1-6; D may be TRBD1 (5 bases). Germline values: CDR1 WNHNN, CDR2 SYGVQD (reference sequence). This CDR3 region has 17 residues. Trimming took off 6 bases at V and 3 bases at J, with 18 bases between the two ends. The CDR3 region has the DNA TGCGCCAGCAGGAGAGGGGAGGGGAAAGGCTATAATTCACCCCTCCACTTT. Translated: CASRRGEGKGYNSPLHF.

The V gene is TRBV30, the J gene TRBJ1-5, with D perhaps matching TRBD1 (6 bases). Germline assignment: CDR1 GTSNPN and CDR2 SVGIG (reference sequence). The CDR3 extends over 13 amino acids. With 3 bases removed from V and 3 bases from J, the gap between germline ends came to 9 bases. The CDR3 DNA reads as TGTGCCTGGAGCCGGACAGACAATCAGCCCCAGCATTTT. Translated: CAWSRTDNQPQHF.

This chain uses TRBV6-7 with TRBJ2-7; TRBD2 matches 11 bases. TRBV6-7 is marked as an open reading frame, function uncertain. Trimming removed 0 bases from V and 1 base from J; junction bases left unmatched: 8. The CDR3 contains 18 residues. CDR3 DNA: TGTGCCAGCAGTTACTCGCCCCTAGCGGGGGGTCTATCCTACGAGCAGTACTTC. Translated: CASSYSPLAGGLSYEQYF.

The V call is TRBV7-8, the J call TRBJ2-7; unclear D gene. Trimming left V 5 bases short and J 4 bases short, with 6 bases between. Germline lookup yields CDR1 SGHVS and CDR2 FQNEAQ. The CDR3 is 11 amino acids. For the CDR3, the DNA is TGTGCCAGCAGCAACTTGTACGAGCAGTACTTC. The encoded protein is CASSNLYEQYF.

The rearrangement links TRBV10-3 to TRBJ2-1; D is possibly TRBD1 (6 bases). In germline, CDR1 is ENHRY, CDR2 SYGVKD. The CDR3 length is 13 residues. V gave up 10 bases and J gave up 3 bases, with 13 bases separating them. CDR3 residues: CATVPGHYNEQFF. The CDR3 DNA follows: TGTGCCACCGTCCCGGGACACTACAATGAGCAGTTCTTC.

The rearrangement joins TRBV7-9 to TRBJ2-1; 8 nucleotides match TRBD1. Germline CDR1 SEHNR, CDR2 FQNEAQ (reference sequence). The CDR3 covers 17 residues. Trimming cost V 3 bases and J 2 bases; bases outside gene matches: 9. CDR3 sequence: CASSFNRGQDPYNEQFF. The CDR3 region has the DNA TGTGCCAGCAGCTTTAACAGGGGACAGGACCCCTACAATGAGCAGTTCTTC.

This chain uses TRBV19 with TRBJ1-6, with a possible D match to TRBD1 (6 bases). This CDR3 is built from 13 residues. V lost 4 bases and J 9 bases, leaving 10 bases between the germline ends. Germline V gives CDR1 LNHDA, CDR2 SQIVND (reference sequence). The CDR3 is CASSNTRGSPLHF. CDR3 sequence (DNA): TGTGCCAGTAGTAATACCAGGGGTTCACCCCTCCACTTT.

V is TRBV7-9 and J is TRBJ1-1, with D hard to call. Between the trimmed V and J ends, which lost 1 base and 12 bases, there was a span of 12 bases. This CDR3 has 12 residues. CDR1 SEHNR and CDR2 FQNEAQ come from the germline V gene (reference sequence). The CDR3 here is CASSLEAGRPFF. The CDR3 coding sequence is TGTGCCAGCAGCTTAGAGGCAGGTCGCCCTTTCTTT.

This clone was picked up a small number of times. The V gene is TRBV11-2, the J gene TRBJ1-2; TRBD1 matches at 9 bases. The CDR3 is made up of 18 amino acids. Trimming at V came to 5 bases and at J to 4 bases, leaving 17 bases not matched to a gene. Looked up from germline, CDR1 is SGHAT and CDR2 is FQNNGV. This CDR3 is CASSTTSFVGDRAYGYTF. Written as DNA, the CDR3 is TGTGCCAGCAGCACCACCAGCTTCGTCGGGGACAGGGCCTATGGCTACACCTTC.

V usage is TRBV9 and J usage is TRBJ2-3, with D perhaps matching TRBD2 (6 bases). Germline lookup yields CDR1 SGDLS and CDR2 YYNGEE. The CDR3 consists of 14 residues. Trimming shortened V by 4 bases and J by 2 bases, and 11 bases separated the two germline ends. Written as DNA, the CDR3 is TGTGCCAGCAGCCGTGGGGGGTCCACAGATACGCAGTATTTT. Its translation: CASSRGGSTDTQYF.

This chain links TRBV6-2 or TRBV6-3 with TRBJ1-5, with TRBD1 matching 7 bases. CDR3 size: 16 residues. Losses at the gene ends were 0 bases for V and 7 bases for J; bases not matched to a gene: 9. Germline CDR1 and CDR2: MNHEY and SVGEGT. CDR3 residues: CASSYSSTSRGQPQHF. DNA for the CDR3: TGTGCCAGCAGTTACTCGTCGACGAGCAGGGGGCAGCCCCAGCATTTT.